The clone carrying this T cell receptor beta chain occurred many times. CDR3 length equals 12 residues. In germline, CDR1 is GTSNPN, CDR2 SVGIG (reference sequence). After removal of 8 bases from V and 6 bases from J, the junction contained 9 bases not matched to a gene. This specimen comes from a study of regulatory T cells in long-lasting Graves disease. Time point meaning: newly diagnosed GD, antithyroid drugs for less than 3 months. From RNA extracted from PBMCs, the TCR library was made. In building TCR beta libraries, iRepertoire HTBI primers were used together with Arm-PCR of CDR3 regions. TCRdb independently ran MiXCR on the multiplex PCR reads; one entry per CDR3 protein. The sample gives about 330,000 distinct CDR3 sequences, roughly 17% of which show up once; roughly a fifth is in the top ten. These same records also appear under a second study, on T cells in Graves' hyperthyroidism and ophthalmopathy.

The sample was peripheral blood mononuclear cells (PBMCs), taken at new diagnosis, from a patient treated with antithyroid drugs. J is TRBJ1-1 and V is TRBV30; TRBD1 matches at 7 bases. The clonotype comes from a woman younger than 35 with Graves disease. CDR3 residues: CAQIQGTAEAFF. CDR3 sequence (DNA): TGTGCCCAGATACAGGGGACTGCTGAAGCTTTCTTT.